This TCR beta chain was recovered during a study of response to subunit inactivated influenza vaccine. In TCRdb, the RT-PCR reads were re-called with MiXCR into one record per CDR3 protein. The repertoire consists of about 700,000 distinct CDR3 sequences, with approximately 14% occurring once and the leading ten covering approximately 6.5%. J gave up 5 bases and V 3 bases, and 8 bases lay outside the gene matches. The CDR3 sequence is 15 residues long. Sequences were derived from PBMCs from blood, sampled less than 15 days before vaccination. V usage is TRBV12-3 or TRBV12-4 and J usage is TRBJ2-3; the match to TRBD2 covers 7 bases. The receptor comes from a man between 45 and 60 years old who received an inactivated influenza vaccine. DNA of the CDR3: TGTGCCAGCAGTTTTCAGTTGAAGCGGGGAGATACGCAGTATTTT. Encoded protein: CASSFQLKRGDTQYF.